These 12 T cell receptor beta chains came from one sample sequenced in a study of blood T cell repertoires in COVID-19. The method was immunoSEQ multiplex PCR; TCRdb's version includes in-frame clones alone and lacks a portion of them. The top ten hold about 20% of the sample, which has about 170,000 clones, 70% to 85% seen once. The sample taken for sequencing was peripheral blood. The receptors come from a woman aged 80 or over with acute or convalescent COVID-19.

The chain employs TRBV3-1 (or the pseudogene TRBV3-2) and TRBJ1-5; TRBD1 aligns across 9 bases. The CDR3 is made up of 15 amino acids. With 8 bases clipped from V and 2 bases from J, the junction kept 7 bases outside the gene matches. The germline V gene has CDR1 LGHDT and CDR2 YNNKEL (reference sequence). The CDR3 DNA reads as TGTGCCAGCGGACAAACAGGGGGCGGCAATCAGCCCCAGCATTTT. Its translation: CASGQTGGGNQPQHF.

The chain employs TRBV12-3 or TRBV12-4 and TRBJ2-3; maybe TRBD2 (5 bases). CDR3 size: 13 residues. Trimming stripped 5 bases from V and 3 bases from J, with 9 bases between. For the CDR3, the DNA is TGTGCCAGCAGTGCGGACTTGACAGATACGCAGTATTTT. Translated: CASSADLTDTQYF.

The J gene is TRBJ1-1, the V gene TRBV7-9, with TRBD1 as a possible D gene (5 bases). The V end lost 5 bases, the J end lost 7 bases, and 14 bases lay between the germline ends. Looked up from germline, CDR1 is SEHNR and CDR2 is FQNEAQ (reference sequence). The CDR3 spans 13 residues. The CDR3 DNA reads as TGTGCCAGCAGCCGGAAAGGGGTCGGTGAAGCTTTCTTT. This encodes CASSRKGVGEAFF.

The chain uses TRBV9 and TRBJ2-7, with 7 bases matching TRBD1. Germline CDR1 and CDR2: SGDLS and YYNGEE. CDR3 length: 18 residues. V lost 0 bases to trimming and J lost 2 bases; unmatched junction nucleotides: 14. The chain's CDR3 is CASSVGIMTGSSPYEQYF. DNA of the CDR3: TGTGCCAGCAGCGTAGGAATTATGACAGGGAGCTCACCCTACGAGCAGTACTTC.

The chain has TRBV18 and TRBJ1-1; D not certain. The CDR3 has 14 residues. Germline V lookup: CDR1 KGHSH, CDR2 LQKENI. V lost 2 bases, J lost 0 bases, and 7 bases lay in between. CDR3: CASSPTLMNTEAFF. CDR3 nucleotide sequence: TGTGCCAGCTCACCAACACTAATGAACACTGAAGCTTTCTTT.

The gene calls are TRBV5-4 and TRBJ2-1, with 11 bases that match TRBD2. Losses at the gene ends were 2 bases for V and 3 bases for J; bases not matched to a gene: 4. There are 16 residues in the CDR3. Germline loops: CDR1 SGHNT, CDR2 YYREEE (reference sequence). CDR3 nucleotides: TGTGCCAGCAGCTTAGGGGGACTAGCGGTCTACAATGAGCAGTTCTTC. Amino acid sequence: CASSLGGLAVYNEQFF. The full variable domain, its missing parts supplied by reference TRBV5-4 and TRBJ2-1, is ETGVTQSPTHLIKTRGQQVTLRCSSQSGHNTVSWYQQALGQGPQFIFQYYREEENGRGNFPPRFSGLQFPNYSSELNVNALELDDSALYLCASSLGGLAVYNEQFFGPGTRLTVL.

This rearrangement joins TRBV5-1 to TRBJ2-2, with D perhaps TRBD2 (5 bases). CDR1 is SGHRS, CDR2 YFSETQ, per germline. There are 14 residues in the CDR3. The V gene lost 1 base and the J gene lost 7 bases, with 11 bases spanning the gap. Here the CDR3 reads CASSLFSEDGELFF. The CDR3 region has the DNA TGCGCCAGCAGCTTGTTTAGCGAGGACGGGGAGCTGTTTTTT.

About this clone: Other DNA sequences in the sample encode the same CDR3. The chain links TRBV5-1 to TRBJ1-2; 7 nucleotides line up with TRBD1. The germline V gene encodes CDR1 SGHRS and CDR2 YFSETQ. This CDR3 is 13 amino acids long. V was clipped by 5 bases and J by 8 bases; unmatched bases: 9. CDR3 sequence: CASSFAGGSGYTF. The CDR3 bases are TGCGCCAGCAGTTTTGCAGGGGGGAGCGGCTACACCTTC.

This chain connects TRBV7-9 to TRBJ2-5, with TRBD1 matching 8 bases. Germline CDR1 and CDR2: SEHNR and FQNEAQ (reference sequence). The CDR3 has 14 amino acids. With 3 bases clipped from V and 1 base from J, the junction kept 1 base outside the gene matches. CDR3 in DNA: TGTGCCAGCAGCTTCCAGGGGGCCCAAGAGACCCAGTACTTC. Amino acids: CASSFQGAQETQYF.

The gene calls are TRBV7-6 and TRBJ1-1, with 7 bases matching TRBD1. The CDR3 totals 14 residues. The V gene end was trimmed by 3 bases and the J gene end by 11 bases; junction bases not matched to a gene: 12. CDR1 is SGHVS, CDR2 FNYEAQ, per germline. CDR3 region: CASSLTGTVGEAFF. The DNA of the CDR3 is TGTGCCAGCAGCTTGACGGGGACAGTCGGGGAGGCTTTCTTT.

This sequence joins TRBV3-1 (or the pseudogene TRBV3-2) and TRBJ1-2; 7 bases fit TRBD1. The CDR3 is 16 amino acids. The germline gives CDR1 LGHDT, CDR2 YNNKEL (reference sequence). The ends lost 0 bases at V and 4 bases at J; junction bases unmatched: 8. Here the CDR3 DNA reads TGTGCCAGCAGCCAAGATATTGGAGGGGGCAGCTATGGCTACACCTTC. As protein: CASSQDIGGGSYGYTF.

The J gene is TRBJ1-1, the V gene TRBV18; D not resolved. This CDR3 region has 14 residues. The germline V and J ends were trimmed by 3 bases and 6 bases, with 14 bases remaining between them. Germline V gene sequence: CDR1 KGHSH, CDR2 LQKENI. The CDR3 sequence: CASSPVTGEAEAFF. The CDR3 nucleotides are TGTGCCAGCTCACCTGTGACCGGGGAAGCTGAAGCTTTCTTT.